This T cell receptor (beta chain) was retrieved from a study of blood T cell repertoires in COVID-19 (dated by TCRdb to the early 2020s). Concerning the study at large: Samples from collaborators originated in the United States, Italy and Spain and spanned both the acute and convalescent phases of COVID-19. The material from the prospective study consisted of cDNA or gDNA derived from T cells, B-cell-depleted T cells, or PBMCs. Deeply sampled blood TCRbeta repertoires from subjects exposed to, actively infected with, or recovered from COVID-19 were included in the dataset. The repertoires were released in a freely available public database meant as a resource for research on the immune response to SARS-CoV-2. The samples were drawn from the first 160 participants of the ongoing ImmuneRACE study and from 1,254 subjects provided by 6 global collaborators. The sample metadata nearly always contained a de-identified subject ID, COVID-19 status, age in years and sex. Where available, HLA class I and class II types were obtained from metadata supplied by the sample provider rather than from assay-based typing. On the study overall, not on this receptor specifically: How much clinical and demographic metadata was included differed by source and by participant, and the metadata was provided uncurated.

Whole blood was collected in K2EDTA tubes by collaborating institutions according to the institutions' own protocols. Collaborator samples were shipped for TCRbeta analysis as frozen whole blood, isolated PBMCs, or DNA extracted from either sample type. The cysteine opens and the phenylalanine closes a CDR3 of 13 amino acids. The retained sequence is limited to the CDR3, 39 bases, with the frame set at the first base. V is cut by 4 bases and J by 7 bases, and the space between the germline ends is 8 bases. CDR1 and CDR2, looked up from the germline V gene, are ENHRY and SYGVKD. TCRbeta CDR3 regions were amplified from genomic DNA by means of the immunoSEQ Assay, a bias-controlled multiplex PCR. The study's processing was this. The number of nucleated cells in each sample was estimated by amplification of reference gene primers within the assay. Sequence reads were collapsed and filtered to measure the absolute abundance of every unique TCRbeta CDR3 rearrangement. Productive Simpson clonality was computed per sample as the square root of Simpson's diversity index over productive rearrangements. TCRdb obtained this table from immuneACCESS and retained in-frame rearrangements with V and J assigned. These tables miss some clones; where compared with another copy, unresolved V genes account for less than half of the shortfall, and the remainder is unexplained. Clone size and the V and J calls come from that table; the DNA yielded D and trimming. Across this sample there are around 70,000 clones, with nearly 85% seen only once. 1.8% of the sample is taken by the ten largest.

This clone was seen a single time. What antigen it recognizes has not been identified. There are no base qualities to consult, and no much larger clone falls within one base. The chain is assembled from TRBV10-3 and TRBJ1-6, with the D gene too uncertain to name. The sequencing sample was made of peripheral blood. This sequence originates from an older woman with acute or convalescent COVID-19. The DNA reads as follows: TGTGCCATCAGTGGGCAGGAAAATTCACCCCTCCACTTT. This codes for CAISGQENSPLHF.